The entry that follows covers one T cell receptor (beta chain) sequence. These data are taken from a study of blood T cell repertoires in COVID-19. Study overall: Specimens from acute and convalescent COVID-19 originated in the United States, Italy and Spain. The cDNA or gDNA used as material had been derived from T cells, B-cell-depleted T cells, or PBMCs.

Clones were sequenced by immunoSEQ multiplex PCR, and TCRdb holds only the in-frame ones, with some missing. The sample carries 100,000 to 150,000 clones, 75% to 90% recorded once. The V end was cut by 3 bases, the J end by 0 bases, with 15 bases between. The CDR3 totals 16 residues. CDR1 MNHEY and CDR2 SVGEGT come from the germline V gene. Sequencing was carried out using peripheral blood. The receptor was isolated from an elderly woman with COVID-19, enrolled during active disease. The chain recombines TRBV6-2 or TRBV6-3 with TRBJ2-7; a possible D gene is TRBD1 (5 bases). In DNA, the CDR3 is TGTGCCAGCAGTTATTTCTCACAGGCGAGCTCCTACGAGCAGTACTTC. Its protein is CASSYFSQASSYEQYF.